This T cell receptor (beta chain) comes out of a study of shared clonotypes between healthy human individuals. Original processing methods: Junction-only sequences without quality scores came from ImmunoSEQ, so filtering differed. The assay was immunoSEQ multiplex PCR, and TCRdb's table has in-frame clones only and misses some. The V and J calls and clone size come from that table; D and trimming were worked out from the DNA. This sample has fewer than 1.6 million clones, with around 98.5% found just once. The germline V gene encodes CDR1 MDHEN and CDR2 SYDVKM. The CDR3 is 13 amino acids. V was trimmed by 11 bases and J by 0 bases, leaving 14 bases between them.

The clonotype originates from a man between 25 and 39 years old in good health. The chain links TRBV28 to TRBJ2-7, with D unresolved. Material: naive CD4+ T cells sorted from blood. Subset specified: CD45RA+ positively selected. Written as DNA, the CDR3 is TGTGCCGGCAAGAGCACGGCCTCCTACGAGCAGTACTTC. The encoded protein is CAGKSTASYEQYF. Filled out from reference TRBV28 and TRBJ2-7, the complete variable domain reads DVKVTQSSRYLVKRTGEKVFLECVQDMDHENMFWYRQDPGLGLRLIYFSYDVKMKEKGDIPEGYSVSREKKERFSLILESASTNQTSMYLCAGKSTASYEQYFGPGTRLTVT.